A selection of T cell receptor beta chains follows, all from one sample in a study of T cells in Graves' hyperthyroidism and ophthalmopathy. MiXCR, applied by TCRdb to the multiplex PCR reads, yields one record per CDR3 protein. The sample consists of roughly 720,000 distinct CDR3 sequences, roughly 17% of them appearing once. The sequenced material came from blood. Receptors were obtained from a man aged 50-59 years with Graves' hyperthyroidism. CDR3s include the opening cysteine and the closing phenylalanine or tryptophan. Fields, in order: CDR3 DNA, CDR3 protein, J gene, V gene, D gene, clone size. The D gene is left open where the match is weak. Part of the rows lack a size; the others show once, few, many or a class for expanded clones.

CDR3nt: TGTGCCAGTAGTATAAGCGGGAGACGCAATGAGCAGTTCTTC
CDR3aa: CASSISGRRNEQFF
j_gene: TRBJ2-1
v_gene: TRBV19
d_gene: TRBD2
abundance: few

CDR3nt: TGTGCCAGCACCCAGGGGACAGGGCCCTACGAGCAGTACTTC
CDR3aa: CASTQGTGPYEQYF
j_gene: TRBJ2-7
v_gene: TRBV3-1
d_gene: TRBD1
abundance: few

CDR3nt: TGTGCCAGCAGTGACCCGGCAGGGCCGAATGCGGGCTCCTACAATGAGCAGTTCTTC
CDR3aa: CASSDPAGPNAGSYNEQFF
j_gene: TRBJ2-1
v_gene: TRBV2
d_gene: NA
abundance: many

CDR3nt: TGTGCCAGTAGTACAGGGGTGAGGGACAATGAGCAGTTCTTC
CDR3aa: CASSTGVRDNEQFF
j_gene: TRBJ2-1
v_gene: TRBV19
d_gene: NA
abundance: NA

CDR3nt: TGTGCCAGCAGTCCAACGACTAGCGGGACTCCCTACGAGCAGTACTTC
CDR3aa: CASSPTTSGTPYEQYF
j_gene: TRBJ2-7
v_gene: TRBV27
d_gene: TRBD2
abundance: many

CDR3nt: TGTGCCATCTGTAGCGGGGAGTCCTACGAGCAGTACTTC
CDR3aa: CAICSGESYEQYF
j_gene: TRBJ2-7
v_gene: TRBV10-3
d_gene: TRBD2
abundance: few

CDR3nt: TGTGCCAGCAGTTTACCGACTAGCGGGGGGCCCAGGATAGATACGCAGTATTTT
CDR3aa: CASSLPTSGGPRIDTQYF
j_gene: TRBJ2-3
v_gene: TRBV27
d_gene: TRBD2
abundance: NA

CDR3nt: TGTGCCAGCAGTTTATCGAGGTTTCAGCCCCAGCATTTT
CDR3aa: CASSLSRFQPQHF
j_gene: TRBJ1-5
v_gene: TRBV27
d_gene: NA
abundance: NA

CDR3nt: TGTGCCAGCAGCTTAGCAGGGGCGGAAGATACGCAGTATTTT
CDR3aa: CASSLAGAEDTQYF
j_gene: TRBJ2-3
v_gene: TRBV11-2
d_gene: NA
abundance: many

CDR3nt: TGCAGTGCCACAAACACCGGGACTAGCGACTACAATGAGCAGTTCTTC
CDR3aa: CSATNTGTSDYNEQFF
j_gene: TRBJ2-1
v_gene: TRBV20-1
d_gene: TRBD2
abundance: few

CDR3nt: TGTGCCAGCAGTTTAACTGGGACAGGGGCCTACGAGCAGTACTTC
CDR3aa: CASSLTGTGAYEQYF
j_gene: TRBJ2-7
v_gene: TRBV28
d_gene: TRBD1
abundance: many

CDR3nt: TGTGCCAGCAGCCACAGGGGGCTGGGAAATCAGCCCCAGCATTTT
CDR3aa: CASSHRGLGNQPQHF
j_gene: TRBJ1-5
v_gene: TRBV2
d_gene: TRBD1
abundance: many

CDR3nt: TGTGCCTGGAGTAACAGGGGTTTCCAAGAGACCCAGTACTTC
CDR3aa: CAWSNRGFQETQYF
j_gene: TRBJ2-5
v_gene: TRBV30
d_gene: TRBD1
abundance: many

CDR3nt: TGTGCCAGTAGTATACTTGGTCATGGGACTAGCGGGATCAATGGGCAGTTCTTC
CDR3aa: CASSILGHGTSGINGQFF
j_gene: TRBJ2-1
v_gene: TRBV19
d_gene: TRBD2
abundance: few

CDR3nt: TGTGCCAGCAGCCCCAGGACGTTTACCTACGAGCAGTACTTC
CDR3aa: CASSPRTFTYEQYF
j_gene: TRBJ2-7
v_gene: TRBV11-2
d_gene: NA
abundance: NA